This T cell receptor (beta chain) was identified during a study of cytomegalovirus exposure and HLA in healthy donors. About the research overall: Early released data comprised some 91 million unique TCRs from HLA-typed donors. Findings and caveats of the study: The productive fraction for most TCR beta V segments was about 87% or about 30% in an earlier analysis.

PCR primers comprised 60 Vbeta and 13 Jbeta primers. Repertoires were generated with immunoSEQ multiplex PCR, while TCRdb's copy carries only in-frame clones and drops some. The data show 120,000 to 150,000 clones, about three quarters seen once. The CDR3 is 15 amino acids. CDR1 is GTSNPN, CDR2 SVGIG, per germline (reference sequence). Trimming shortened V by 1 base and J by 4 bases, and 14 bases separated the two germline ends. Participants comprised healthy donors of bone marrow. Concerning this clone itself: The antigen is undetermined.

The clonotype originates from a human donor in good health. Sequencing used PBMCs. The genes are TRBV30 and TRBJ1-5; maybe TRBD1 (6 bases). The CDR3 DNA follows: TGTGCCTGGAGTGAGGACAGCCCCGCGAATCAGCCCCAGCATTTT. Encoded protein: CAWSEDSPANQPQHF.